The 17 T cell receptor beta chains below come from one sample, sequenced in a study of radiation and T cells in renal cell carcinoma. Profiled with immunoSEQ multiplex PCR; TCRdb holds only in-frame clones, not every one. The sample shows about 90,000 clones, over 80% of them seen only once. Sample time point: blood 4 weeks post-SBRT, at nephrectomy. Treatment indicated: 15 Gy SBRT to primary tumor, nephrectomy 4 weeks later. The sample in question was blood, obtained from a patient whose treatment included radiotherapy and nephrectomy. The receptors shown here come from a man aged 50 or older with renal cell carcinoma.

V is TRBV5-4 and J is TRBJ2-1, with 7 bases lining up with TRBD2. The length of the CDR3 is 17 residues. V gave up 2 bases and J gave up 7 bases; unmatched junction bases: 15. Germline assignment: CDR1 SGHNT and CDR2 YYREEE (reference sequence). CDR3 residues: CASSFFVSAGDYNEQFF. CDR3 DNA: TGTGCCAGCAGCTTTTTTGTATCGGCGGGAGATTATAATGAGCAGTTCTTC.

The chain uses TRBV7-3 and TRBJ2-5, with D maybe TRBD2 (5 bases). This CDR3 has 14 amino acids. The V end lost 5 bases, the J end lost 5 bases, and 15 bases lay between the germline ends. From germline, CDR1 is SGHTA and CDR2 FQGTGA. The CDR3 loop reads CASSPTGGYETQYF. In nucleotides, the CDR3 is TGTGCCAGCAGCCCGACTGGCGGGTACGAGACCCAGTACTTC.

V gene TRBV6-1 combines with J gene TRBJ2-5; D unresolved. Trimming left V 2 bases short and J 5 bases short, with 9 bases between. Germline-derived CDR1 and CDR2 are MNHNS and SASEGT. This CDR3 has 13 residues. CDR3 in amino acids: CASSESGLETQYF. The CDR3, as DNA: TGTGCCAGCAGTGAATCCGGGTTGGAGACCCAGTACTTC.

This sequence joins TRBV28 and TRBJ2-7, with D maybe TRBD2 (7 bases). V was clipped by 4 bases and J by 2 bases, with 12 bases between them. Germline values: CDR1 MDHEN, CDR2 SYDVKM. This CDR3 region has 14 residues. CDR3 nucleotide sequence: TGTGCCAGCAGTTCGGGGGGCTCCCCCTACGAGCAGTACTTC. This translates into CASSSGGSPYEQYF. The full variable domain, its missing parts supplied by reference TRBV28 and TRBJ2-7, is DVKVTQSSRYLVKRTGEKVFLECVQDMDHENMFWYRQDPGLGLRLIYFSYDVKMKEKGDIPEGYSVSREKKERFSLILESASTNQTSMYLCASSSGGSPYEQYFGPGTRLTVT.

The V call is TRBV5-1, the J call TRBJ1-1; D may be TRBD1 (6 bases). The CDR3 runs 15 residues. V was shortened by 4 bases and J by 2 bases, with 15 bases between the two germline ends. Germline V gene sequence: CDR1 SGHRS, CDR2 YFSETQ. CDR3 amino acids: CASSPGAGINTEAFF. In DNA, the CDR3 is TGCGCCAGCAGCCCGGGGGCAGGGATAAACACTGAAGCTTTCTTT.

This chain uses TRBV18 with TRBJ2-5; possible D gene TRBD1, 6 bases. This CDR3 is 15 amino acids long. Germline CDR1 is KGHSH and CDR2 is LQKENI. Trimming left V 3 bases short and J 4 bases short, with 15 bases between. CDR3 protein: CASSPRSDSRETQYF. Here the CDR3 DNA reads TGTGCCAGCTCACCGCGTTCGGACAGTCGAGAGACCCAGTACTTC.

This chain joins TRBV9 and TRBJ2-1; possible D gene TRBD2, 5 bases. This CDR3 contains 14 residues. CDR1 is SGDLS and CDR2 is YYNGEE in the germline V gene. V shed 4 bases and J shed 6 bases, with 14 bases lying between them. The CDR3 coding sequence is TGTGCCAGCAGCACTACAGACTACCCCAATGAGCAGTTCTTC. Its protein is CASSTTDYPNEQFF. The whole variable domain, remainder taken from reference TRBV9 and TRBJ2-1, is DSGVTQTPKHLITATGQRVTLRCSPRSGDLSVYWYQQSLDQGLQFLIQYYNGEERAKGNILERFSAQQFPDLHSELNLSSLELGDSALYFCASSTTDYPNEQFFGPGTRLTVL.

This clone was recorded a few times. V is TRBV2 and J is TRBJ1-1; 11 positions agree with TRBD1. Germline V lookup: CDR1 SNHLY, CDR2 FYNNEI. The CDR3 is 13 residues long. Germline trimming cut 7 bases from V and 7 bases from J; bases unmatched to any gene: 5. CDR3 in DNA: TGTGCCAGCACGAGGGACAGGGGGATTGAAGCTTTCTTT. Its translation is CASTRDRGIEAFF.

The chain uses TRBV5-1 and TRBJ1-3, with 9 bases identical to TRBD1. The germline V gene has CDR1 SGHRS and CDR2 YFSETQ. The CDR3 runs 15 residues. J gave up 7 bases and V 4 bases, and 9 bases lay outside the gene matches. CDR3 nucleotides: TGCGCCAGCAGCCGAGACAGGGGGGATGGTAACACCATATATTTT. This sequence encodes CASSRDRGDGNTIYF. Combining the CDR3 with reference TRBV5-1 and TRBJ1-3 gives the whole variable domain KAGVTQTPRYLIKTRGQQVTLSCSPISGHRSVSWYQQTPGQGLQFLFEYFSETQRNKGNFPGRFSGRQFSNSRSEMNVSTLELGDSALYLCASSRDRGDGNTIYFGEGSWLTVV.

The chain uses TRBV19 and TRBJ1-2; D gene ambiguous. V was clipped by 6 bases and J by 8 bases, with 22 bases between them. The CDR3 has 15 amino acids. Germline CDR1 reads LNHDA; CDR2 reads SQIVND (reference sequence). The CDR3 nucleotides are TGTGCCAGTAGGCCCCATCTCGAAGGAGGCCTGGGCTACACCTTC. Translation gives CASRPHLEGGLGYTF.

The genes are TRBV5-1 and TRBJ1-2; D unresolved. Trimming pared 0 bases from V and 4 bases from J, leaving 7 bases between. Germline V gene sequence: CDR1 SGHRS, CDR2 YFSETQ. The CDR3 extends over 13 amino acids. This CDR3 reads CASSLGAAYGYTF. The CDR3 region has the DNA TGCGCCAGCAGCTTGGGAGCAGCCTATGGCTACACCTTC.

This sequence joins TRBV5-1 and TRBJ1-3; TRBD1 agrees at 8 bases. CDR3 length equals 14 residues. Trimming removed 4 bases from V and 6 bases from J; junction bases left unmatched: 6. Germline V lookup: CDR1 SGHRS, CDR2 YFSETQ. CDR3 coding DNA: TGCGCCAGCAGCGGACAGGGTTTCGCAAACACCATATATTTT. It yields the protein CASSGQGFANTIYF.

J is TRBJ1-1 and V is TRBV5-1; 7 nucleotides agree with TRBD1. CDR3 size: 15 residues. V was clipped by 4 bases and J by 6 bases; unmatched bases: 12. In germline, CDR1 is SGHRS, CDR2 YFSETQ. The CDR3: CASSATDRAGAEAFF. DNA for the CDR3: TGCGCCAGCAGCGCGACCGACAGGGCAGGGGCTGAAGCTTTCTTT.

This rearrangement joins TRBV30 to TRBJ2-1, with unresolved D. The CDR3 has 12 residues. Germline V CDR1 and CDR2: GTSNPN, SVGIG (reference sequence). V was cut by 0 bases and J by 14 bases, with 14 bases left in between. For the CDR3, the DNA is TGTGCCTGGAGTGTACCCCCAAGGGCCGAGTTCTTC. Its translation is CAWSVPPRAEFF.

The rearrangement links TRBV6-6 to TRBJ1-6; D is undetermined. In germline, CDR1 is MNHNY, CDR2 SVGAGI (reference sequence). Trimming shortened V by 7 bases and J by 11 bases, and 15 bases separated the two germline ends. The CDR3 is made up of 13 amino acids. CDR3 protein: CASMLVLPAPLHF. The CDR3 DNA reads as TGTGCCAGCATGTTAGTGCTTCCAGCACCCCTCCACTTT.

The CDR3 here is CASAIRAQGFYGYTF. As DNA, the CDR3 is TGTGCCAGCGCCATTCGGGCCCAGGGATTCTATGGCTACACCTTC. The V gene is TRBV2, the J gene TRBJ1-2, with D possibly TRBD1 on 5 matching bases. The CDR3 is 15 amino acids. Germline V gene sequence: CDR1 SNHLY, CDR2 FYNNEI. Trimming took off 8 bases at V and 4 bases at J, with 20 bases between the two ends. Variable domain in full (rest from reference TRBV2 and TRBJ1-2): EPEVTQTPSHQVTQMGQEVILRCVPISNHLYFYWYRQILGQKVEFLVSFYNNEISEKSEIFDDQFSVERPDGSNFTLKIRSTKLEDSAMYFCASAIRAQGFYGYTFGSGTRLTVV.

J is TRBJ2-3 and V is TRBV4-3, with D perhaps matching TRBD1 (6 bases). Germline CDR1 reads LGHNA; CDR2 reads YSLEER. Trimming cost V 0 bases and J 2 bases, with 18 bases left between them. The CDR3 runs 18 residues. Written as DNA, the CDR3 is TGCGCCAGCAGCCAAGATAGAAGCACAGGGACCTACACAGATACGCAGTATTTT. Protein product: CASSQDRSTGTYTDTQYF.